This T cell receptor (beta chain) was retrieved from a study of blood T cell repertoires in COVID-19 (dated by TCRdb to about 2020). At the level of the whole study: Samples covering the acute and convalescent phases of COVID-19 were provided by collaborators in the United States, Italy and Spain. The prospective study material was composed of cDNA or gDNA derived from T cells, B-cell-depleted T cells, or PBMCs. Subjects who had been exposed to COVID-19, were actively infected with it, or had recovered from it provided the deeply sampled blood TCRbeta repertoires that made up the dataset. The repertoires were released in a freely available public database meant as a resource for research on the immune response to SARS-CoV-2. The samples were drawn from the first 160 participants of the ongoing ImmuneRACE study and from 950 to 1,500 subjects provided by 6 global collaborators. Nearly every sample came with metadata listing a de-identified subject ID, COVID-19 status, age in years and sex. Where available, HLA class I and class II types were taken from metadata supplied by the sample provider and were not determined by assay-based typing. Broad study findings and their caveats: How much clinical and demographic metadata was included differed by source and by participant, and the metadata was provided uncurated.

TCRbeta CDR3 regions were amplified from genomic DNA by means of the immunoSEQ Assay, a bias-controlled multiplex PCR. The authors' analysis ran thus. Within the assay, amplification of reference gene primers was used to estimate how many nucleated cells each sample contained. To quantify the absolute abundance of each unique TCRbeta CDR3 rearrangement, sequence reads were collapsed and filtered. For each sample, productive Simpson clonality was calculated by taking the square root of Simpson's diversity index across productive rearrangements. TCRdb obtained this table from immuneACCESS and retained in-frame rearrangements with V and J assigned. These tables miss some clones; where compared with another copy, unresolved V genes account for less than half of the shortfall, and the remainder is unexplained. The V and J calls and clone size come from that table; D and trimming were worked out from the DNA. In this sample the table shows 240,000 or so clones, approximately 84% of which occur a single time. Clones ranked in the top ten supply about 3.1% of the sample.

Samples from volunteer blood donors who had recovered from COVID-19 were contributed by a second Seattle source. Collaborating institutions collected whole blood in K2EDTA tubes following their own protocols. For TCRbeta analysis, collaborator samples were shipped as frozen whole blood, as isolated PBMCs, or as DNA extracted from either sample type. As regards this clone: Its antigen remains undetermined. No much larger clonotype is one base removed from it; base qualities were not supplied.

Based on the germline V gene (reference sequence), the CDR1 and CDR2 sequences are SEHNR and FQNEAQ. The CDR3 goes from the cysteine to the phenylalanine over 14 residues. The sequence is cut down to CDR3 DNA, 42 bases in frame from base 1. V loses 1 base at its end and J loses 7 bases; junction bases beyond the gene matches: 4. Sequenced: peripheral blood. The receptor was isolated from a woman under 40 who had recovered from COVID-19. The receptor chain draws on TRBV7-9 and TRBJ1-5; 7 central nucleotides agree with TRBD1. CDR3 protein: CASSLGGGGQPQHF. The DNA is TGTGCCAGCAGCTTAGGAGGGGGCGGGCAGCCCCAGCATTTT. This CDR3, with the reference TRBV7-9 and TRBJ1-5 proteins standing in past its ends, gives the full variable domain DTGVSQNPRHKITKRGQNVTFRCDPISEHNRLYWYRQTLGQGPEFLTYFQNEAQLEKSRLLSDRFSAERPKGSFSTLEIQRTEQGDSAMYLCASSLGGGGQPQHFGDGTRLSIL.